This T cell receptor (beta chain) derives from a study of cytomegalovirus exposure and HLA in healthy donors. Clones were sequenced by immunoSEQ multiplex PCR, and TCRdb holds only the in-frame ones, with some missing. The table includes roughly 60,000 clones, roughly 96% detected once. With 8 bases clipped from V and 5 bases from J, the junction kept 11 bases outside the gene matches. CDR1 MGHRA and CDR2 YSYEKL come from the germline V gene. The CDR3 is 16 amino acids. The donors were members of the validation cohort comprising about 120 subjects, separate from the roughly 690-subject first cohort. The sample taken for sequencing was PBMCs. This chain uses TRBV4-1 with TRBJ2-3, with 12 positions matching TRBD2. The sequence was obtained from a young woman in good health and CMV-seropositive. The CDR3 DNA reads TGCGCCAGCGGTCGACTAGCGGGAGACGTTAGAGATACGCAGTATTTT. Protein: CASGRLAGDVRDTQYF.